The 6 T cell receptor beta chains in this list originate from one sample, sequenced in a study of early T cells in non-severe SARS-CoV-2 infection. TCRdb reprocessed the 5' RACE reads via MiXCR and lists one record per CDR3 protein. Among roughly 69,000 distinct CDR3 sequences listed, almost 9% were seen once. Sample: whole blood, taken at baseline. All receptors derive from an adult who was a healthcare worker with PCR-confirmed SARS-CoV-2 infection or an uninfected control (not recorded which).

This clonotype was seen more than once but under ten times. This chain links TRBV28 with TRBJ2-7; 10 bases fit TRBD2. The V gene end was trimmed by 10 bases and the J gene end by 4 bases; junction bases not matched to a gene: 10. This CDR3 region has 14 residues. Germline V gives CDR1 MDHEN, CDR2 SYDVKM. The chain's CDR3 is CAIETSGRFYEQYF. The DNA of the CDR3 is TGTGCCATTGAGACTAGCGGGCGCTTTTACGAGCAGTACTTC. The full variable domain, completed using reference TRBV28 and TRBJ2-7, is DVKVTQSSRYLVKRTGEKVFLECVQDMDHENMFWYRQDPGLGLRLIYFSYDVKMKEKGDIPEGYSVSREKKERFSLILESASTNQTSMYLCAIETSGRFYEQYFGPGTRLTVT.

This clonotype was counted many times. The CDR3 DNA is TGTGCCAGCAGCGTGGCTCGGGACAGGGGGCTGCATGAGCAGTTCTTC. It is translated as CASSVARDRGLHEQFF. The V and J genes are TRBV9 and TRBJ2-1; 12 bases map to TRBD1. V gave up 2 bases and J gave up 8 bases; unmatched junction bases: 8. This CDR3 has 16 amino acids. The germline CDR1 and CDR2 sequences are SGDLS and YYNGEE.

This clonotype was found many times. For the CDR3, the DNA is TGTGCCAGCAGCCAAGATGGAGGTTTTGCCGGGGAGCTGTTTTTT. Protein sequence: CASSQDGGFAGELFF. This sequence joins TRBV4-2 and TRBJ2-2; possible D gene TRBD2, 5 bases. Germline V gives CDR1 LGHNA, CDR2 YNFKEQ. Trimming took 0 bases from V and 6 from J, leaving 11 bases between them. The CDR3 covers 15 residues.

This clonotype was seen many times. This rearrangement joins TRBV20-1 to TRBJ2-5; 10 bases are a match to TRBD2. The V segment lost 6 bases and the J segment 5 bases; nucleotides outside the gene matches: 9. CDR1 and CDR2 (germline): DFQATT, SNEGSKA (reference sequence). The CDR3 is 14 amino acids. The CDR3 DNA reads as TGCAGTGCCCCGGATCTAGCGGGAGTTGAGACCCAGTACTTC. This gives the protein CSAPDLAGVETQYF.

The chain couples TRBV7-9 to TRBJ1-4; D not certain. V lost 4 bases, J lost 17 bases, and 20 bases lay in between. The CDR3 contains 13 residues. CDR1 SEHNR and CDR2 FQNEAQ come from the germline V gene (reference sequence). CDR3 DNA: TGTGCCAGCAGCTCGGCCGGGCCTCAAGGTCGATTTTTT. Its protein is CASSSAGPQGRFF.

This clonotype has just a few counts. The V gene is TRBV6-6, the J gene TRBJ2-5, with D hard to call. CDR1 and CDR2 (germline): MNHNY, SVGAGI (reference sequence). V was cut by 0 bases and J by 5 bases, with 13 bases left in between. The CDR3 has 15 amino acids. The CDR3 is CASSYSKIRIETQYF. CDR3 sequence (DNA): TGTGCCAGCAGTTACTCGAAGATTAGGATCGAGACCCAGTACTTC.